Described below is a single T cell receptor beta chain sequence and its context. The data derive from a study of blood T cell repertoires in COVID-19. CDR1 is LNHDA and CDR2 is SQIVND in the germline V gene (reference sequence). V was clipped by 5 bases and J by 0 bases; unmatched bases: 19. This CDR3 is built from 20 residues. TCRdb's table, derived via immunoSEQ multiplex PCR, lists solely in-frame clones and lacks some. This table has about 140,000 clones, less than 90% appearing once. The TCR comes from a man aged 35 to 55 with acute COVID-19. J is TRBJ2-1 and V is TRBV19, with TRBD2 matching over 7 bases. Source material: PBMCs or T cells enriched from blood (not recorded which). The CDR3 reads CASSPRRGSGFLSSYNEQFF. DNA of the CDR3: TGTGCCAGTAGTCCCCGACGCGGGAGCGGATTTCTCAGCTCCTACAATGAGCAGTTCTTC.